The 26 T cell receptor beta chains below come from one sample, sequenced in a study of T cells after yellow fever vaccination. TCRdb ran MiXCR on the 5' RACE reads and lists one entry per CDR3 protein. The data show almost 70,000 distinct CDR3 sequences, with 4.5% to 7.5% seen just once and around 2.2% held by the top ten. The material was CD4+ T cells sorted from PBMCs, obtained less than 16 days after the first yellow fever vaccination. These receptor sequences come from a man in his late teens or twenties who received the YFV17D yellow fever vaccine.

This clonotype was detected ten times or more. The chain employs TRBV10-2 and TRBJ1-2; unclear D gene. This CDR3 contains 14 residues. Germline lookup yields CDR1 WSHSY and CDR2 SAAADI. V was pared by 4 bases and J by 0 bases, with 9 bases between. CDR3 protein: CASSAAFSNYGYTF. In nucleotides, the CDR3 is TGCGCCAGCAGTGCTGCCTTTTCTAACTATGGCTACACCTTC.

This clonotype has ten or more counts. This chain connects TRBV28 to TRBJ2-7; TRBD1 matches at 10 bases. CDR3 length: 14 amino acids. In germline, CDR1 is MDHEN, CDR2 SYDVKM. The V gene end was trimmed by 6 bases and the J gene end by 2 bases; junction bases not matched to a gene: 4. The CDR3 is CASRGTGVTYEQYV. CDR3 DNA sequence: TGTGCCAGCAGGGGGACAGGGGTTACCTACGAGCAGTACGTC.

This clonotype has a count of ten or more. This chain links TRBV7-2 with TRBJ1-5; no firm D call. Germline V CDR1 and CDR2: SGHTA, FQGNSA. The CDR3 has 13 residues. V was shortened by 5 bases and J by 5 bases, with 10 bases between the two germline ends. CDR3 DNA sequence: TGTGCCAGCAGCACGTTACAAGATCAGCCCCAGCATTTT. This codes for CASSTLQDQPQHF.

In its sample, this clonotype was seen many times. The chain employs TRBV14 and TRBJ2-3; D unclear. This CDR3 spans 14 amino acids. The germline V and J ends were trimmed by 2 bases and 6 bases, with 12 bases remaining between them. The germline CDR1 and CDR2 sequences are SGHDN and FVKESK. The CDR3 loop reads CASSQSYRRDTQYF. As DNA, the CDR3 is TGTGCCAGCAGCCAAAGTTATCGAAGGGATACGCAGTATTTT.

This clonotype occurred many times. The chain joins TRBV29-1 to TRBJ2-3; D gene ambiguous. The CDR3 loop spans 13 amino acids. CDR1 is SQVTM, CDR2 ANQGSEA, per germline. V lost 5 bases and J lost 0, with 9 bases in between. The CDR3 here is CSVRAQSTDTQYF. The CDR3 DNA sequence: TGCAGCGTTCGCGCACAAAGCACAGATACGCAGTATTTT.

This clonotype has a count of ten or more. The J gene is TRBJ1-4, the V gene TRBV5-1; 7 positions agree with TRBD1. The CDR3 sequence is 15 residues long. J was trimmed by 1 base and V by 5 bases; bases with no gene match: 5. In germline, CDR1 is SGHRS, CDR2 YFSETQ. This CDR3 is CASSWDSRTNEKLFF. In nucleotides, the CDR3 is TGCGCCAGCAGTTGGGACAGCCGAACTAATGAAAAACTGTTTTTT.

This clonotype was observed many times. The chain couples TRBV12-3 or TRBV12-4 to TRBJ1-2; TRBD1 matches 9 bases. The ends lost 1 base at V and 7 bases at J; junction bases unmatched: 1. The CDR3 has 13 amino acids. In DNA, the CDR3 is TGTGCCAGCAGTTTAGGGGACAGGGCTGGCTACACCTTC. It yields the protein CASSLGDRAGYTF.

There are many counts of this clonotype. This rearrangement joins TRBV20-1 to TRBJ1-1, with D perhaps TRBD1 (6 bases). The CDR3 contains 14 residues. CDR1 DFQATT and CDR2 SNEGSKA come from the germline V gene (reference sequence). Trimming removed 0 bases at V and 2 bases at J, with 10 bases between. CDR3 DNA sequence: TGCAGTGCTAGAGAAAGGGGGGGAAACACTGAAGCTTTCTTT. It specifies CSARERGGNTEAFF.

This clonotype appeared many times. The chain couples TRBV6-5 to TRBJ1-2, with unresolved D. The V gene lost 0 bases and the J gene lost 2 bases, with 10 bases spanning the gap. This CDR3 comprises 15 residues. Germline CDR1 is MNHEY and CDR2 is SVGAGI. DNA for the CDR3: TGTGCCAGCAGTTACTCCCGGGCAGGAAACTATGGCTACACCTTC. Protein product: CASSYSRAGNYGYTF.

There are many counts of this clonotype. This chain uses TRBV20-1 with TRBJ1-6, with 10 bases identical to TRBD1. The CDR3 spans 17 residues. Per the germline V gene, CDR1 is DFQATT and CDR2 is SNEGSKA (reference sequence). The J segment lost 4 bases and the V segment lost 0 bases, leaving 6 bases of the junction unmatched. The CDR3 bases are TGCAGTGCTAGAGATGGGGACAGGGGACTTTATAATTCACCCCTCCACTTT. Encoded protein: CSARDGDRGLYNSPLHF.

This clonotype was observed many times. The J gene is TRBJ2-7, the V gene TRBV10-3; 7 bases fit TRBD1. The CDR3 length is 15 residues. Germline lookup yields CDR1 ENHRY and CDR2 SYGVKD. Losses at the gene ends were 4 bases for V and 4 bases for J; bases not matched to a gene: 10. CDR3 DNA: TGTGCCATCAGTGCACCCATCCGGGACAGTTACGAGCAGTACGTC. It encodes CAISAPIRDSYEQYV.

This clonotype has ten or more counts. The genes are TRBV20-1 and TRBJ2-7, with a weak D call TRBD2 (5 bases). Trimming stripped 2 bases from V and 2 bases from J, with 13 bases between. CDR1 is DFQATT and CDR2 is SNEGSKA in the germline V gene (reference sequence). This CDR3 contains 14 residues. CDR3 DNA sequence: TGCAGTGCTAGACGTACGGGGTTAACCTACGAGCAGTACTTC. This gives the protein CSARRTGLTYEQYF.

The sample holds a few counts of this clonotype. The rearrangement uses TRBV4-3 and TRBJ1-2, with D perhaps matching TRBD1 (5 bases). Germline CDR1 is LGHNA and CDR2 is YSLEER. CDR3 length: 15 residues. The V and J ends lost 0 bases and 4 bases respectively, with 12 bases between them. This CDR3 reads CASSQEVGVGYGYTF. The CDR3 region has the DNA TGCGCCAGCAGCCAAGAGGTAGGGGTCGGCTATGGCTACACCTTC.

In this sample, this clonotype turned up many times. The chain carries TRBV18 and TRBJ2-5; D gene unclear. The CDR3 totals 15 residues. V lost 2 bases and J 5 bases, leaving 15 bases between the germline ends. Germline CDR1 reads KGHSH; CDR2 reads LQKENI. The DNA of the CDR3 is TGTGCCAGCTCACCAAGTTCCCACCCCCGTGAGACCCAGTACTTC. Translation gives CASSPSSHPRETQYF.

This clonotype was counted many times. This chain connects TRBV5-4 to TRBJ2-1, with D possibly being TRBD1 or TRBD2 (5 bases each). The CDR3 is made up of 15 amino acids. From germline, CDR1 is SGHNT and CDR2 YYREEE (reference sequence). V was shortened by 0 bases and J by 2 bases, with 9 bases between the two germline ends. CDR3 residues: CASSLDGAAYNEQFF. The DNA for the CDR3 is TGTGCCAGCAGCTTGGACGGGGCCGCCTACAATGAGCAGTTCTTC.

At least ten counts were recorded for this clonotype. V is TRBV7-2 and J is TRBJ1-5; the D is unclear. This CDR3 has 14 residues. The germline V gene has CDR1 SGHTA and CDR2 FQGNSA. The V gene lost 0 bases and the J gene lost 7 bases, with 10 bases spanning the gap. The chain's CDR3 is CASSLAGWLQPQHF. The CDR3 DNA is TGTGCCAGCAGCTTAGCGGGGTGGTTGCAGCCCCAGCATTTT.

This clonotype was detected ten times or more. V and J are TRBV18 and TRBJ2-7; D unresolved. V was cut by 3 bases and J by 6 bases, with 6 bases left in between. The CDR3 length is 11 residues. Germline values: CDR1 KGHSH, CDR2 LQKENI. The DNA for the CDR3 is TGTGCCAGCTCACCGGGTGGCGAGCAGTACGTC. It encodes CASSPGGEQYV.

This clonotype was seen ten or more times. The J gene is TRBJ1-5, the V gene TRBV7-3, with D unresolved. CDR1 and CDR2 (germline): SGHTA, FQGTGA. This CDR3 comprises 13 residues. V lost 2 bases, J lost 6 bases, and 8 bases lay in between. DNA of the CDR3: TGTGCCAGCAGCTTAGATTTGGGTCAGCCCCAGCATTTT. Its translation is CASSLDLGQPQHF.

This clonotype appeared once. The rearrangement uses TRBV3-1 and TRBJ2-2, with D unclear. Trimming pared 7 bases from V and 0 bases from J, leaving 12 bases between. This CDR3 contains 15 residues. Germline CDR1 is LGHDT and CDR2 is YNNKEL (reference sequence). CDR3 DNA sequence: TGTGCCAGCACCCGGACGGAAACGAACACCGGGGAGCTGTTTTTT. Translation: CASTRTETNTGELFF.

This clonotype was counted many times. The chain has TRBV3-1 and TRBJ2-3; unclear D gene. Per germline, CDR1 LGHDT and CDR2 YNNKEL (reference sequence). The CDR3 is made up of 14 amino acids. V was clipped by 3 bases and J by 1 base, with 8 bases between them. The CDR3 spells CASSQVAGTDTQYF. The CDR3 bases are TGTGCCAGCAGCCAGGTTGCGGGCACAGATACGCAGTATTTT.

With regard to this clonotype: With a much larger clone just one base away, this may be a read error. The chain joins TRBV25-1 to TRBJ1-4; 7 nucleotides align to TRBD1. Germline V gene sequence: CDR1 MGHDK, CDR2 SYGVNS. The CDR3 spans 14 residues. V gave up 6 bases and J gave up 3 bases; unmatched junction bases: 4. CDR3 protein: CASREGTANEKLFF. In DNA form, the CDR3 reads TGTGCCAGCAGAGAAGGGACAGCTAATGAAAAACTGTTTTTT. Full variable domain (rest looked up from reference TRBV25-1 and TRBJ1-4): EADIYQTPRYLVIGTGKKITLECSQTMGHDKMYWYQQDPGMELHLIHYSYGVNSTEKGDLSSESTVSRIRTEHFPLTLESARPSHTSQYLCASREGTANEKLFFGSGTQLSVL.

In its sample, this clonotype was seen a few times. This rearrangement joins TRBV20-1 to TRBJ2-1; D may be TRBD2 (6 bases). From germline, CDR1 is DFQATT and CDR2 SNEGSKA (reference sequence). The CDR3 length is 15 residues. V lost 5 bases, J lost 8 bases, and 22 bases lay in between. The CDR3 coding sequence is TGCAGTGCTCCTTTAGTCAAGGCGGGGCCTTATGAGCAGTTCTTC. Protein product: CSAPLVKAGPYEQFF.

Of note for this clonotype: A much larger clone differs from this one at a single base, so this may be a read error. This chain joins TRBV20-1 and TRBJ1-5, with D unresolved. The V end lost 6 bases, the J end lost 6 bases, and 15 bases lay between the germline ends. Germline CDR1 is DFQATT and CDR2 is SNEGSKA (reference sequence). The CDR3 is made up of 13 amino acids. CDR3: CSAGGEATQPQHF. The CDR3 DNA follows: TGCAGTGCAGGCGGGGAGGCCACTCAGCCCCAGCATTTT.

This clonotype was picked up many times. The rearrangement links TRBV20-1 to TRBJ1-1; D gene uncertain. Germline loops: CDR1 DFQATT, CDR2 SNEGSKA (reference sequence). This CDR3 contains 15 residues. With 6 bases removed from V and 0 bases from J, the gap between germline ends came to 17 bases. The DNA for the CDR3 is TGCAGTGCGTCCTTGGCGGGGATTTTGAACACTGAAGCTTTCTTT. Amino acids: CSASLAGILNTEAFF.

The sample holds many counts of this clonotype. V gene TRBV7-8 combines with J gene TRBJ1-3; D is possibly TRBD1 (6 bases). Germline CDR1 SGHVS, CDR2 FQNEAQ. V was shortened by 1 base and J by 0 bases, with 10 bases between the two germline ends. The CDR3 is made up of 16 amino acids. This CDR3 is CASSLGGPASGNTIYF. In nucleotides, the CDR3 is TGTGCCAGCAGCTTAGGGGGGCCCGCCTCTGGAAACACCATATATTTT.

A word on this clonotype: A read error may be the cause here, since a much bigger clone is one base away. The V and J genes are TRBV12-3 or TRBV12-4 and TRBJ1-6, with TRBD1 identical over 7 bases. The CDR3 loop spans 13 amino acids. CDR3 coding DNA: TGTGCCGGCAGTGGACAGGATAATTCACCCCTCCACTTT. As protein: CAGSGQDNSPLHF.